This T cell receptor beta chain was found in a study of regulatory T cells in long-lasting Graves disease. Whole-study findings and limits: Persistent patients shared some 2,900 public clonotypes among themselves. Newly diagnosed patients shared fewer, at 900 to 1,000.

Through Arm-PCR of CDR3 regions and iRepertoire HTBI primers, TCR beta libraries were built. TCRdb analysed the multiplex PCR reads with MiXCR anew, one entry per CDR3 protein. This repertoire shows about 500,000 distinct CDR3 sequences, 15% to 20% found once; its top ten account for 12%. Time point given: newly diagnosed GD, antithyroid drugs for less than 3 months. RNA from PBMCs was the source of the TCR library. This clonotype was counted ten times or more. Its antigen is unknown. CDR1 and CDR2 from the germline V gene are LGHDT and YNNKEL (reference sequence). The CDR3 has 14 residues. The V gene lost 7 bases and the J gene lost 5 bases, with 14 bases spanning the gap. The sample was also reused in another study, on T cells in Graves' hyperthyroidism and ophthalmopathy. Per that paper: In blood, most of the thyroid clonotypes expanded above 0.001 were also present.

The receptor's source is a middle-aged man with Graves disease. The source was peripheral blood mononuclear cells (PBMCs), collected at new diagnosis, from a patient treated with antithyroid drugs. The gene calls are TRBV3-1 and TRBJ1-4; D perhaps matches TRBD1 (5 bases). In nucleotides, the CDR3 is TGTGCCAGCACCGACCGGGGGAACAATGAAAAACTGTTTTTT. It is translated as CASTDRGNNEKLFF. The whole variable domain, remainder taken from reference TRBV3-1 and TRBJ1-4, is DTAVSQTPKYLVTQMGNDKSIKCEQNLGHDTMYWYKQDSKKFLKIMFSYNNKELIINETVPNRFSPKSPDKAHLNLHINSLELGDSAVYFCASTDRGNNEKLFFGSGTQLSVL.